This T cell receptor beta chain was obtained from a study of T cells in Graves' hyperthyroidism and ophthalmopathy. At the level of the study: Initial diagnosis, before any treatment, was when peripheral blood was collected.

RNA transcripts provided the source from which TCR beta CDR3 regions were amplified. In the first-round RT-PCR of the TCR CDR3, the HTBI primer set was used. TCRdb ran MiXCR on the multiplex PCR reads and lists one entry per CDR3 protein. The sample contains under 450,000 distinct CDR3 sequences, roughly a sixth of which appear only once. This clonotype has only a few counts. Sequencing input: blood. This receptor was taken from a woman aged 25 to 39 with Graves' hyperthyroidism that later progressed to Graves' ophthalmopathy.

CDR3 DNA sequence: TGTGCCAGCAGGCGAGGCGGAGGAACAGATACGCAGTATTTT. The encoded protein is CASRRGGGTDTQYF. The chain is built from TRBV6-1 and TRBJ2-3; TRBD2 is a possible D gene (5 bases). This CDR3 comprises 14 residues. Germline V gene sequence: CDR1 MNHNS, CDR2 SASEGT. V was shortened by 6 bases and J by 3 bases, with 13 bases between the two germline ends.